A single sample is the source of the 5 T cell receptor beta chains below, sequenced in a study of blood T cells in healthy people across ages. It was with a sample-barcoded 5' primer and a J-beta primer mix that a second PCR of roughly 7 to 12 cycles was run. TCRdb itself ran the 5' RACE reads through MiXCR, one entry per CDR3 protein. Of hundreds of thousands of distinct CDR3 sequences in the sample, 24% were seen once. The same sample was also used in a study of T cells of mothers and their children.

The source material was blood. The receptors were gathered from a boy younger than 18 in good health.

This clonotype showed up many times. V usage is TRBV6-1 and J usage is TRBJ1-1; no firm D call. V gave up 4 bases and J gave up 4 bases, with 13 bases separating them. The V gene's germline CDR1 is MNHNS and CDR2 SASEGT. The CDR3 spans 14 residues. The CDR3 nucleotides are TGTGCCAGCAGTGTCTACCTCGAGGGCACTGAAGCTTTCTTT. The encoded protein is CASSVYLEGTEAFF.

The chain carries TRBV29-1 and TRBJ2-5, with a possible D match to TRBD2 (5 bases). CDR1 and CDR2 from the germline V gene are SQVTM and ANQGSEA. V was clipped by 4 bases and J by 2 bases, with 17 bases between them. The CDR3 totals 15 residues. The CDR3 loop reads CSVGGDSGGQETQYF. In DNA, the CDR3 is TGCAGCGTTGGTGGGGATAGTGGAGGACAAGAGACCCAGTACTTC.

The CDR3 DNA reads TGCAGTGCTAGTGACAGGGGGCGGCGAGCTTTCTTT. This encodes CSASDRGRRAFF. The chain links TRBV20-1 to TRBJ1-1; 10 bases are shared with TRBD1. V dropped 3 bases and J dropped 10; count of bases not matched to a gene: 5. CDR3 length equals 12 residues. Germline V lookup: CDR1 DFQATT, CDR2 SNEGSKA (reference sequence).

This CDR3 reads CASRAVRGSYNEQFF. CDR3 DNA: TGTGCCAGCAGAGCAGTTCGGGGCTCCTACAATGAGCAGTTCTTC. The chain links TRBV11-2 to TRBJ2-1; a weak D match, TRBD2 (5 bases). Looked up from germline, CDR1 is SGHAT and CDR2 is FQNNGV. The CDR3 has 15 amino acids. The V gene lost 6 bases and the J gene lost 0 bases, with 12 bases spanning the gap.

The J gene is TRBJ2-7, the V gene TRBV6-2 or TRBV6-3; D uncertain. With 5 bases removed from V and 6 bases from J, the gap between germline ends came to 11 bases. Germline V CDR1 and CDR2: MNHEY, SVGEGT. The CDR3 contains 12 residues. CDR3 DNA: TGTGCCAGCAGTACTCAGGCACCCGAGCAGTACTTC. Its protein is CASSTQAPEQYF.